The 5 T cell receptor beta chains reported below all come from one sample, sequenced in a study of blood T cell repertoires in COVID-19. Repertoires were generated with immunoSEQ multiplex PCR, while TCRdb's copy carries only in-frame clones and drops some. The table lists approximately 480,000 clones, approximately 89% of them singletons. The sample was peripheral blood. The receptors come from a man aged 18 to 29 with COVID-19, enrolled during active disease.

The chain employs TRBV30 and TRBJ1-4, with a possible D match to TRBD1 (6 bases). V lost 2 bases and J lost 4, with 14 bases in between. This CDR3 comprises 15 residues. Germline CDR1 GTSNPN, CDR2 SVGIG (reference sequence). The CDR3: CAWSPRTALNEKLFF. The CDR3 DNA reads TGTGCCTGGAGTCCTCGGACAGCGCTTAATGAAAAACTGTTTTTT.

This clone was seen once. V and J are TRBV5-8 and TRBJ2-3, with TRBD2 matching 12 bases. Germline trimming cut 4 bases from V and 6 bases from J; bases unmatched to any gene: 9. The CDR3 spans 16 residues. The germline CDR1 and CDR2 sequences are SGHTS and YDEGEE. CDR3 DNA sequence: TGTGCCAGCAGCAAAGGGACTAGCGGGTTGGTGGATACGCAGTATTTT. It encodes CASSKGTSGLVDTQYF.

The chain uses TRBV30 and TRBJ1-2, with a weak D call TRBD1 (5 bases). V gave up 3 bases and J gave up 7 bases, with 9 bases separating them. This CDR3 region has 11 residues. Germline CDR1 is GTSNPN and CDR2 is SVGIG (reference sequence). This CDR3 reads CAWRGVGGYTF. The DNA for the CDR3 is TGTGCCTGGAGAGGGGTGGGTGGCTACACCTTC.

This chain joins TRBV2 and TRBJ2-5; 9 nucleotides agree with TRBD2. The CDR3 covers 14 residues. CDR1 SNHLY and CDR2 FYNNEI come from the germline V gene. The junction had 7 bases not matched to a gene; V was cut back by 7 bases and J by 4 bases. The CDR3 region is CASKAGGLLETQYF. CDR3 DNA: TGTGCCAGCAAAGCGGGGGGCTTACTAGAGACCCAGTACTTC.

This clone was observed a few times. V is TRBV10-1 and J is TRBJ1-4, with TRBD1 matching 9 bases. The CDR3 extends over 13 amino acids. CDR1 and CDR2 from the germline V gene are WNHNN and SYGVQD (reference sequence). Germline trimming cut 8 bases from V and 8 bases from J; bases unmatched to any gene: 6. The DNA of the CDR3 is TGCGCCAGCCAACGGGACAGGGCCGAAAAACTGTTTTTT. Protein sequence: CASQRDRAEKLFF.